The 29 T cell receptor beta chains reported below all come from one sample, sequenced in a study of blood T cell repertoires in COVID-19. Only in-frame clones appear in the TCRdb table, and some are missing; sequencing was by immunoSEQ multiplex PCR. The profile shows about 260,000 clones, about 87% of them singletons. The material sequenced was peripheral blood. The receptor set was obtained from a man in his sixties who had recovered from COVID-19.

This rearrangement joins TRBV4-1 to TRBJ2-7; the D is unclear. Trimming shortened V by 1 base and J by 0 bases, and 4 bases separated the two germline ends. The germline gives CDR1 MGHRA, CDR2 YSYEKL. The CDR3 sequence is 13 residues long. The CDR3 DNA reads TGCGCCAGCAGCCAAGGACTCTCCTACGAGCAGTACTTC. Protein sequence: CASSQGLSYEQYF.

The V call is TRBV6-5, the J call TRBJ2-1, with TRBD1 matching over 10 bases. The germline V gene encodes CDR1 MNHEY and CDR2 SVGAGI. Trimming took 2 bases from V and 8 from J; bases not matched to a gene: 6. CDR3 length: 15 residues. CDR3 region: CASSYQRQGADEQFF. CDR3 bases: TGTGCCAGCAGTTACCAGAGACAGGGGGCCGATGAGCAGTTCTTC.

The chain combines TRBV6-1 with TRBJ1-3, with 7 positions matching TRBD1. Germline loops: CDR1 MNHNS, CDR2 SASEGT. J gave up 4 bases and V 2 bases, and 5 bases lay outside the gene matches. CDR3 size: 15 residues. The CDR3, as DNA: TGTGCCAGCAGTGAATTACCCAGGGGGGGAAACACCATATATTTT. It yields the protein CASSELPRGGNTIYF.

This chain uses TRBV4-2 with TRBJ2-3; 8 bases fit TRBD1. V was pared by 0 bases and J by 4 bases, with 9 bases of the junction left unmatched. The germline V gene has CDR1 LGHNA and CDR2 YNFKEQ. The CDR3 consists of 17 residues. CDR3 amino acids: CASSQEGAGGLADTQYF. The DNA of the CDR3 is TGTGCCAGCAGCCAAGAAGGGGCAGGGGGCCTGGCAGATACGCAGTATTTT.

The V call is TRBV6-2 or TRBV6-3, the J call TRBJ1-1; 11 bases align to TRBD1. Germline assignment: CDR1 MNHEY and CDR2 SVGEGT. This CDR3 comprises 16 residues. J was trimmed by 6 bases and V by 2 bases; bases with no gene match: 8. DNA for the CDR3: TGTGCCAGCAGTTACAGACCGGGACAGGGGGGCTCTGAAGCTTTCTTT. It translates to CASSYRPGQGGSEAFF.

The rearrangement joins TRBV29-1 to TRBJ2-3; 9 bases align to TRBD1. The junction had 3 bases not matched to a gene; V was cut back by 7 bases and J by 4 bases. In germline, CDR1 is SQVTM, CDR2 ANQGSEA. This CDR3 is 12 amino acids long. The CDR3 is CSAGQGADTQYF. CDR3 coding DNA: TGCAGCGCGGGACAGGGTGCAGATACGCAGTATTTT.

The V gene is TRBV29-1, the J gene TRBJ2-7, with 8 bases that match TRBD1. J lost 7 bases, V lost 7 bases, and 9 bases had no gene match. There are 12 residues in the CDR3. Germline values: CDR1 SQVTM, CDR2 ANQGSEA. CDR3 DNA: TGCAGCGCTAGACAGGGGATGGGGGAGCAGTACTTC. Protein sequence: CSARQGMGEQYF.

Comment on this clone: Germline is not matched at one junction end, which may reflect a read error. The chain links TRBV11-3 to TRBJ2-5, with 7 bases that match TRBD1. Germline loops: CDR1 SGHNT, CDR2 YENEEA. This CDR3 has 14 amino acids. The CDR3 here is CPSPGRGYPETQYF. The CDR3 DNA sequence: TGCCCGAGCCCCGGCAGGGGGTATCCTGAGACCCAGTACTTC.

V and J are TRBV5-5 and TRBJ2-7; 10 bases match TRBD1. Germline V gene data show CDR1 as SGHKS and CDR2 as YYEKEE (reference sequence). CDR3 length: 14 amino acids. V was clipped by 0 bases and J by 4 bases; unmatched bases: 1. In DNA form, the CDR3 reads TGTGCCAGCAGCTTGGGACAGGGGGCTTACGAGCAGTACTTC. This translates into CASSLGQGAYEQYF.

This clone occurred a few times. The rearrangement joins TRBV19 to TRBJ1-1, with D unresolved. The germline CDR1 and CDR2 sequences are LNHDA and SQIVND (reference sequence). V lost 7 bases, J lost 11 bases, and 11 bases lay in between. This CDR3 comprises 10 residues. CDR3 region: CASTAGAAFF. CDR3 DNA: TGTGCCAGTACCGCCGGTGCGGCTTTCTTT.

The chain employs TRBV7-2 and TRBJ2-3; 12 bases fit TRBD2. Germline V gene sequence: CDR1 SGHTA, CDR2 FQGNSA. The CDR3 consists of 17 residues. The ends lost 3 bases at V and 0 bases at J; junction bases unmatched: 4. The CDR3 loop is CASSLASGGDSTDTQYF. The CDR3 nucleotides are TGTGCCAGCAGCTTGGCTAGCGGGGGGGATAGCACAGATACGCAGTATTTT.

This clone showed up just once. V gene TRBV3-1 (or the pseudogene TRBV3-2) combines with J gene TRBJ1-6, with a weak D call TRBD1 (5 bases). V was cut by 0 bases and J by 5 bases, with 8 bases left in between. The CDR3 is 15 residues long. CDR1 is LGHDT, CDR2 YNNKEL, per germline (reference sequence). The CDR3 DNA reads as TGTGCCAGCAGCCAAGAGGGGGGAAATAATTCACCCCTCCACTTT. Translated, it gives CASSQEGGNNSPLHF.

The rearrangement joins TRBV27 to TRBJ2-5; D uncertain. The CDR3 is 13 residues long. Trimming removed 0 bases from V and 7 bases from J, with 9 bases in between. Germline V gene lookup returns CDR1 MNHEY and CDR2 SMNVEV (reference sequence). CDR3 residues: CASSLSAKRTQYF. In DNA, the CDR3 is TGTGCCAGCAGTTTATCAGCCAAGAGGACCCAGTACTTC.

This chain links TRBV2 with TRBJ1-2; D is unclear. CDR3 length: 12 amino acids. Germline V CDR1 and CDR2: SNHLY, FYNNEI. V gave up 6 bases and J gave up 3 bases, with 8 bases separating them. In DNA form, the CDR3 reads TGTGCCAGCAGGGTCCGGGACTATGGCTACACCTTC. It yields the protein CASRVRDYGYTF.

The chain employs TRBV2 and TRBJ1-5; TRBD1 might be the D (6 bases). The ends were cut back, 5 bases at V and 4 bases at J, with 12 bases in the middle. Germline loops: CDR1 SNHLY, CDR2 FYNNEI. The CDR3 runs to 14 residues. CDR3 DNA: TGTGCCAGCAGTTCAGGGGAGTCGAATCAGCCCCAGCATTTT. Amino acid sequence: CASSSGESNQPQHF.

As for this clone: In the same sample, other DNA sequences code for this CDR3. The genes are TRBV6-5 and TRBJ1-2; D remains unclear. Germline CDR1 reads MNHEY; CDR2 reads SVGAGI. V was pared by 0 bases and J by 2 bases, with 7 bases between. The CDR3 extends over 14 amino acids. The CDR3 DNA sequence: TGTGCCAGCAGTTACTCGGGCGGGAACTATGGCTACACCTTC. This sequence encodes CASSYSGGNYGYTF.

The chain links TRBV4-2 to TRBJ1-2; TRBD1 agrees at 9 bases. Looked up from germline, CDR1 is LGHNA and CDR2 is YNFKEQ. The CDR3 runs to 15 residues. V lost 4 bases and J lost 5; bases outside the gene matches: 8. The CDR3 reads CASSPRQGGVYGYTF. CDR3 DNA sequence: TGTGCCAGCAGCCCCCGACAGGGGGGGGTGTATGGCTACACCTTC.

The chain combines TRBV14 with TRBJ2-1, with 10 bases matching TRBD2. The CDR3 runs to 18 residues. Germline loops: CDR1 SGHDN, CDR2 FVKESK. With 2 bases clipped from V and 6 bases from J, the junction kept 13 bases outside the gene matches. CDR3 loop: CASSQRRGLAGDPNEQFF. CDR3 in DNA: TGTGCCAGCAGCCAAAGAAGAGGCCTAGCGGGGGACCCCAATGAGCAGTTCTTC.

The chain links TRBV5-6 to TRBJ1-3, with D possibly being TRBD1 (5 bases). V was trimmed by 4 bases and J by 0 bases, leaving 11 bases between them. The CDR3 length is 15 residues. The V gene's germline CDR1 is SGHDT and CDR2 YYEEEE. This CDR3 reads CASSLGLNSGNTIYF. Here the CDR3 DNA reads TGTGCCAGCAGCCTGGGACTTAACTCTGGAAACACCATATATTTT. The whole variable domain, filled in from reference TRBV5-6 and TRBJ1-3, reads DAGVTQSPTHLIKTRGQQVTLRCSPKSGHDTVSWYQQALGQGPQFIFQYYEEEERQRGNFPDRFSGHQFPNYSSELNVNALLLGDSALYLCASSLGLNSGNTIYFGEGSWLTVV.

This CDR3 is CASSLGRVDNEKLFF. The CDR3 bases are TGTGCCAGCAGCTTAGGGAGGGTGGATAATGAAAAACTGTTTTTT. The chain combines TRBV5-5 with TRBJ1-4; no definite D call. Per germline, CDR1 SGHKS and CDR2 YYEKEE (reference sequence). V lost 2 bases to trimming and J lost 4 bases, with 12 bases between them. The CDR3 extends over 15 amino acids. Based on the CDR3 plus reference TRBV5-5 and TRBJ1-4, the full variable domain is DAGVTQSPTHLIKTRGQQVTLRCSPISGHKSVSWYQQVLGQGPQFIFQYYEKEERGRGNFPDRFSARQFPNYSSELNVNALLLGDSALYLCASSLGRVDNEKLFFGSGTQLSVL.

The chain is built from TRBV11-2 and TRBJ1-1, with 9 bases aligning to TRBD1. CDR3 length: 14 amino acids. V shed 5 bases, J shed 4 bases, and the junction held 5 bases outside the gene matches. Germline-derived CDR1 and CDR2 are SGHAT and FQNNGV. The CDR3 protein is CASSVTGGGTEAFF. CDR3 in DNA: TGTGCCAGCAGCGTGACAGGGGGGGGCACTGAAGCTTTCTTT.

V usage is TRBV6-6 and J usage is TRBJ1-1; unclear D gene. Trimming removed 11 bases at V and 1 base at J, with 20 bases between. CDR3 length: 15 amino acids. Germline-derived CDR1 and CDR2 are MNHNY and SVGAGI (reference sequence). DNA for the CDR3: TGTGCCCGCGCCTGGCCCCCGGCGGAGAACACTGAAGCTTTCTTT. This translates into CARAWPPAENTEAFF.

This sequence joins TRBV19 and TRBJ1-2; TRBD1 is a possible D gene (6 bases). CDR1 LNHDA and CDR2 SQIVND come from the germline V gene (reference sequence). The CDR3 length is 16 residues. Trimming shortened V by 1 base and J by 2 bases, and 14 bases separated the two germline ends. In DNA form, the CDR3 reads TGTGCCAGTAGTATAGCACGTGGGGGCACCAACTATGGCTACACCTTC. Protein sequence: CASSIARGGTNYGYTF.

The J gene is TRBJ1-5, the V gene TRBV27, with TRBD1 as a possible D gene (6 bases). CDR1 is MNHEY, CDR2 SMNVEV, per germline (reference sequence). The length of the CDR3 is 15 residues. V lost 4 bases to trimming and J lost 0 bases, with 10 bases between them. The CDR3 here is CASSSGQLSNQPQHF. The CDR3 nucleotides read TGTGCCAGCAGTTCTGGACAGCTTAGCAATCAGCCCCAGCATTTT.

The chain uses TRBV2 and TRBJ2-2; D may be TRBD2 (6 bases). Trimming removed 0 bases at V and 4 bases at J, with 15 bases between. The CDR3 consists of 17 residues. In germline, CDR1 is SNHLY, CDR2 FYNNEI. The CDR3 is CASSEASIVSGTGELFF. DNA of the CDR3: TGTGCCAGCAGTGAAGCCAGTATTGTTAGCGGCACCGGGGAGCTGTTTTTT.

The V gene is TRBV5-4, the J gene TRBJ2-6; maybe TRBD1 (5 bases). Germline-derived CDR1 and CDR2 are SGHNT and YYREEE (reference sequence). With 5 bases removed from V and 8 bases from J, the gap between germline ends came to 11 bases. The CDR3 is 13 amino acids. CDR3 in amino acids: CASRSTATNVLTF. DNA of the CDR3: TGTGCCAGCAGATCGACAGCGACCAACGTCCTGACTTTC.

The CDR3 sequence: CASSSAGWETQYF. The CDR3 coding sequence is TGTGCCAGCAGCTCGGCGGGCTGGGAGACCCAGTACTTC. This chain uses TRBV9 with TRBJ2-5; possible D gene TRBD2, 5 bases. The CDR3 runs 13 residues. Germline CDR1 SGDLS, CDR2 YYNGEE. Trimming took off 4 bases at V and 5 bases at J, with 12 bases between the two ends.

This chain connects TRBV6-5 to TRBJ2-5; D ambiguous. The CDR3 runs to 15 residues. Germline CDR1 reads MNHEY; CDR2 reads SVGAGI. Trimming shortened V by 0 bases and J by 1 base, and 9 bases separated the two germline ends. The CDR3 loop is CASSYSKTGQETQYF. Written as DNA, the CDR3 is TGTGCCAGCAGTTACTCTAAGACGGGCCAAGAGACCCAGTACTTC.

The rearrangement uses TRBV24-1 and TRBJ2-1; TRBD2 matches at 10 bases. The V gene end was trimmed by 5 bases and the J gene end by 10 bases; junction bases not matched to a gene: 4. The CDR3 totals 13 residues. Germline CDR1 and CDR2: KGHDR and SFDVKD. CDR3 nucleotides: TGTGCCACCAGTGGGCTAGCGGGGGCCGAGCAGTTCTTC. Translated: CATSGLAGAEQFF.